This TCR beta chain was sequenced in a study of cytomegalovirus exposure and HLA in healthy donors. Study summary: HLA-typed donors were the source of 83 million or so unique TCRs held in an early data release. Study-wide results and caveats: Further analysis, carried out later, found HLA-associated TCR beta chains more clonally expanded than equally common other chains.

V lost 0 bases to trimming and J lost 6 bases, with 8 bases between them. The CDR3 has 13 residues. Germline CDR1 MNHEY, CDR2 SVGAGI. As regards this clone: Antigen specificity is unknown.

Primers: 60 Vbeta forward and 13 Jbeta reverse. TCRdb's copy holds only in-frame clones and misses some; the assay was immunoSEQ multiplex PCR. Of 65,000 to 90,000 clones in the sample, almost 85% were seen once. The clonotype originates from a young man in good health and CMV-seronegative. This chain joins TRBV6-5 and TRBJ1-2; D is perhaps TRBD1 (6 bases). Sequenced input: PBMCs. The CDR3 sequence: CASSYSTGNGYTF. In DNA form, the CDR3 reads TGTGCCAGCAGTTACTCGACAGGCAATGGCTACACCTTC.